This is a list of T cell receptor beta chains from one sample in a study of CXCR3-negative and CXCR3-positive naive CD8 T cells. TCRdb reprocessed the 5' RACE reads; each CDR3 protein has one entry and no DNA is given. Recorded for this sample: 150,000 to 160,000 distinct CDR3 sequences. Sequences were obtained from naive CXCR3+ CD8+ T cells from blood. These receptors came from a human donor in good health. Some clones in this sample may be carry-over from other donors' samples. The CDR3 runs from the conserved cysteine through the conserved F or W.

j_call v_call cdr3_aa
TRBJ2-1 TRBV29-1 CSVLGYNEQFF
TRBJ2-3 TRBV7-9 CASSLEFGGGPSTDTQYF
TRBJ2-3 TRBV12-3/TRBV12-4 CASAGPNTDTQYF
TRBJ2-1 TRBV12-3/TRBV12-4 CASSGGHEQFF
TRBJ2-5 TRBV20-1 CSASRVGQETQYF
TRBJ1-1 TRBV4-3 CASSQDWGMNTEAFF
TRBJ2-7 TRBV7-3 CASSQGLAGPYEQYF
TRBJ1-3 TRBV4-2 CASSQDWVDSYTGNTIYF
TRBJ1-2 TRBV4-2 CASSQDDRGPAGYTF
TRBJ2-7 TRBV7-2 CASSYVPGGHEQYF
TRBJ2-1 TRBV28 CASSLMGGRGMNEQFF
TRBJ2-5 TRBV4-1 CASSQDQLRGETQYF
TRBJ2-7 TRBV5-4 CASSLGNTYEQYF
TRBJ1-6 TRBV5-1 CASSLGVGKRGSPLHF
TRBJ2-1 TRBV6-5 CASRSQVSSYNEQFF
TRBJ1-1 TRBV7-6 CASTRSPDPNTEAFF
TRBJ1-1 TRBV6-5 CASSYSRGNTEAFF
TRBJ2-7 TRBV29-1 CSSTPGSSRFRYGQYF
TRBJ1-1 TRBV29-1 CSVESNTEAFF
TRBJ2-1 TRBV13 CASSNTEYNEQFF
TRBJ2-7 TRBV7-9 CASSQTSGRVEQYF
TRBJ2-5 TRBV6-6 CASSPRDRYQETQYF
TRBJ1-2 TRBV6-5 CASSSTGGNGYTF
TRBJ2-3 TRBV28 CASSLPQRLSGRPTDTQYF
TRBJ2-3 TRBV7-9 CASSPWTGGTDTQYF
TRBJ2-1 TRBV9 CASSVAAGGPDEQFF
TRBJ2-4 TRBV15 CATSRNGDRNIQYF
TRBJ2-1 TRBV20-1 CSANSGQGSGEQFF
TRBJ2-3 TRBV28 CASSFRADTQYF
TRBJ2-1 TRBV27 CASPVFSPNNEQFF
TRBJ2-7 TRBV28 CASRTGQVAYEQYF
TRBJ2-7 TRBV7-6 CASSLGGGSYEQHF
TRBJ1-2 TRBV20-1 CSADDRDVDYGYTF
TRBJ2-2 TRBV29-1 CSVEDLRELFF
TRBJ2-1 TRBV7-6 CASSLVPPSGGPFPRQFF
TRBJ2-7 TRBV7-8 CASSPTGGINEQYF
TRBJ2-1 TRBV14 CASSPQGGYEQFF
TRBJ1-1 TRBV7-3 CASSLMQGTNTEAFF
TRBJ2-7 TRBV7-6 CASSSGVKARLGEQYF